This T cell receptor beta chain was found in a study of blood T cell repertoires in COVID-19. The wider study: The study drew acute and convalescent COVID-19 samples from the United States, Italy and Spain. From T cells, B-cell-depleted T cells, or PBMCs came the material, which was cDNA or gDNA.

How the authors handled the data: Using reference gene primer amplification, nucleated cell counts were estimated. This table comes from immunoSEQ multiplex PCR, and its TCRdb copy is limited to in-frame clones, with some not included. That table furnishes V, J and clone size, whereas the DNA furnished D and trimming. The sample includes tens of thousands of clones, about 90% of them seen just once. This CDR3 spans 13 amino acids. Trimming took off 1 base at V and 9 bases at J, with 12 bases between the two ends. Germline V gene data show CDR1 as MNHNS and CDR2 as SASEGT. The sequenced material came from peripheral blood. The chain links TRBV6-1 to TRBJ1-1; D is uncertain. The receptor was derived from a man between 65 and 79 years old with active COVID-19. The DNA of the CDR3 is TGTGCCAGCAGTGAAGAGCCCGGGATTCAAGCTTTCTTT. It encodes CASSEEPGIQAFF.